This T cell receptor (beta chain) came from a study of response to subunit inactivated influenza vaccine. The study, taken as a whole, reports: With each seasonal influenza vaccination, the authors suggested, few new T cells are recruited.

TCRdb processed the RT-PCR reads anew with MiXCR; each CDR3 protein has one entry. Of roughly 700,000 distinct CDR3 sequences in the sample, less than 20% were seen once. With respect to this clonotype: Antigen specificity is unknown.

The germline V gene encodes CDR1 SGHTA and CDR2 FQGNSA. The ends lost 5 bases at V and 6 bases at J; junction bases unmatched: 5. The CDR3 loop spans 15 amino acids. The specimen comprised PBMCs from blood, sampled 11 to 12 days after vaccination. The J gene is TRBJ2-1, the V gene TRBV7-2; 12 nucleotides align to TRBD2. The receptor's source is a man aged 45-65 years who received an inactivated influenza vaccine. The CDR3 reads CASSMTSGGPNEQFF. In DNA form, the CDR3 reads TGTGCCAGCAGCATGACTAGCGGGGGCCCCAATGAGCAGTTCTTC.